The 2 T cell receptor beta chains presented below share a single source sample, sequenced in a study of cytomegalovirus exposure and HLA in healthy donors. Both 60 Vbeta primers and 13 Jbeta primers went into the PCR. TCRdb's copy holds only in-frame clones and misses some; the assay was immunoSEQ multiplex PCR. The sample holds around 65,000 clones; roughly two thirds are singletons and the top ten take 15% to 20%. Sequenced: PBMCs. Receptors were obtained from a man aged 40-49 years in good health and CMV-seropositive.

The rearrangement links TRBV7-9 to TRBJ2-2; D not resolved. This CDR3 spans 15 amino acids. CDR1 and CDR2 (germline): SEHNR, FQNEAQ (reference sequence). Trimming removed 4 bases at V and 6 bases at J, with 15 bases between. The CDR3 is CASSYLDHHAGELFF. For the CDR3, the DNA is TGTGCCAGCAGCTATCTAGATCACCACGCCGGGGAGCTGTTTTTT.

Only a few counts were recorded for this clone. The rearrangement uses TRBV11-2 and TRBJ1-1; TRBD1 agrees at 9 bases. J gave up 4 bases and V 5 bases, and 5 bases lay outside the gene matches. The CDR3 covers 14 residues. From germline, CDR1 is SGHAT and CDR2 FQNNGV. The CDR3 coding sequence is TGTGCCAGCAGCGGCTACAGGGGGCCCACTGAAGCTTTCTTT. This sequence encodes CASSGYRGPTEAFF.